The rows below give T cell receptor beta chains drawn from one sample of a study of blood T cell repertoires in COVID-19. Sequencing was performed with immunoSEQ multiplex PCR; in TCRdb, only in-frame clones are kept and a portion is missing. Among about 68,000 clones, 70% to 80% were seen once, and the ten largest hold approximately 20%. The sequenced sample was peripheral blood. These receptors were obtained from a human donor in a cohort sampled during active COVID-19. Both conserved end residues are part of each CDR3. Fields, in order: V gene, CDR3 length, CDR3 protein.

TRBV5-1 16 CASSLQLAGNTGELFF
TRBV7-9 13 CASSPLMNTEAFF
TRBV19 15 CASWEGRGAVNEQFF
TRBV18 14 CASSPGEGTYEQYF
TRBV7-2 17 CASSLARGTTMNTEAFF
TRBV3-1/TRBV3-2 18 CASSQVGGGLAGSNEQFF
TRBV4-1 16 CASSQDQGASGNTIYF
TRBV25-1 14 CASSEFGDNSPLHF
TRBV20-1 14 CSAGDRHNSYEQYF
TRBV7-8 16 CASSSGVSGIRETQYF
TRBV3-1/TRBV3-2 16 CASSQGLAGVTGEQFF
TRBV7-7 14 CASSSGLAKETQYF
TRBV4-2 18 CASSQEFHSGLSGNTIYF
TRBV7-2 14 CASSSTGQGSWQYF
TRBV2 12 CASSETDVGYTF
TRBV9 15 CASSAGTSSTDTQYF
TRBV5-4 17 CASSPTALAGVGNEQFF
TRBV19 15 CASSTVTGDGNTIYF
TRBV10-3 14 CAMSLNRENTEAFF
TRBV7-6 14 CASSLALSSYEQYF
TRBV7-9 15 CASSLDPMNTGELFF
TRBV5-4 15 CASSPADRQRSPLHF
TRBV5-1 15 CASRAPSGGEETQYF
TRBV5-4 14 CASSPGQLNYGYTF
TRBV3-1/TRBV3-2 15 CASSQEHVAGNTIYF
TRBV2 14 CASSVNRGRDEQYF
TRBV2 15 CASSERQGPRETQYF
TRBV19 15 CASSTPSGGTYEQYF
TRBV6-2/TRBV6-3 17 CASSSRDTGNFNSPLHF
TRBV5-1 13 CASSPDGGYGYTF
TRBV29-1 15 CSVPSRQGGSYEQYF
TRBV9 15 CASSPIGQGFETQYF
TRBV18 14 CASSRRQGDTEAFF
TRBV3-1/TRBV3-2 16 CASSRGLAGVSYEQYF
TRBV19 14 CATRQTVTTYEQYF
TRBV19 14 CASSPGQGVREAFF
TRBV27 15 CASSYRGGGTDTQYF
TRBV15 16 CATSREDRALGNEQFF
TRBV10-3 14 CATSAGALDHGYTF
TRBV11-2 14 CASSSGVPTDTQYF
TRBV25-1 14 CASRAQGAYNEQFF
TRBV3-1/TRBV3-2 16 CASSQDFIGGQNIQYF
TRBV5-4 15 CASSLGGEVNEKLFF
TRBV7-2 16 CASSRLGGTNTGELFF
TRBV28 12 CASSTGFLGYTF
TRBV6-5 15 CASTVRGDDNQPQHF
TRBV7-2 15 CASSLMGTSSDTQYF
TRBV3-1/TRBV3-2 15 CASSHGGPSTDTQYF
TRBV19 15 CASSIRQGSTDTQYF
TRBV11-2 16 CASSPLATGGINEQFF